These 15 T cell receptor beta chains were all obtained from the same sample, sequenced in a study of OX40 agonist ivuxolimab in advanced cancers. The library was produced with the immunoSEQ multiplex PCR assay. The table was pulled from immuneACCESS by TCRdb, which kept in-frame rearrangements only. Such tables lose some clones; where checked, under half of the loss comes from unresolved V genes, and the rest has no known cause. This sample gives about 77,000 clones in total; around 92% of them show up just once. In total, the top ten clones hold approximately 2.4% of the sample. The sample was CD4+ or CD8+ T cells sorted from blood, taken in a trial of the OX40 agonist ivuxolimab. The source is an adult with an advanced solid tumor such as melanoma, head and neck, liver or kidney cancer.

V gene TRBV6-5 combines with J gene TRBJ2-5; possible D gene TRBD2, 5 bases. Germline V gives CDR1 MNHEY, CDR2 SVGAGI. Between the trimmed V and J ends, which lost 4 bases and 5 bases, there was a span of 8 bases. The CDR3 has 12 amino acids. The CDR3: CASSLRVETQYF. CDR3 coding DNA: TGTGCCAGCAGTTTGAGGGTGGAGACCCAGTACTTC.

V is TRBV6-5 and J is TRBJ2-7; the match to TRBD1 covers 9 bases. The CDR3 loop spans 15 amino acids. The V gene's germline CDR1 is MNHEY and CDR2 SVGAGI. The V segment lost 5 bases and the J segment 3 bases; nucleotides outside the gene matches: 8. This CDR3 is CASSAWEDRGYEQYF. CDR3 nucleotides: TGTGCCAGCAGTGCCTGGGAGGACAGGGGCTACGAGCAGTACTTC.

The chain carries TRBV28 and TRBJ2-1; D remains ambiguous. Germline CDR1 is MDHEN and CDR2 is SYDVKM. Between the trimmed V and J ends, which lost 6 bases and 13 bases, there was a span of 16 bases. This CDR3 is built from 12 residues. CDR3 residues: CASSSTMGAQFF. Here the CDR3 DNA reads TGTGCCAGCAGCTCCACGATGGGCGCCCAGTTCTTC.

The CDR3 nucleotides read TGTGCCAGCAGCTCACTTAGACAGGGGGGCACTGAAGCTTTCTTT. Translated, it gives CASSSLRQGGTEAFF. This chain connects TRBV7-8 to TRBJ1-1, with 9 bases matching TRBD1. Germline loops: CDR1 SGHVS, CDR2 FQNEAQ. This CDR3 is 15 amino acids long. V lost 4 bases to trimming and J lost 4 bases; unmatched junction nucleotides: 7. The entire variable domain, with the rest obtained from reference TRBV7-8 and TRBJ1-1, is as follows: GAGVSQSPRYKVAKRGQDVALRCDPISGHVSLFWYQQALGQGPEFLTYFQNEAQLDKSGLPSDRFFAERPEGSVSTLKIQRTQQEDSAVYLCASSSLRQGGTEAFFGQGTRLTVV.

The CDR3 is CASSPTRGLLFNEQFF. The CDR3, as DNA: TGTGCCAGCAGTCCGACACGGGGGTTGCTCTTTAATGAGCAGTTCTTC. V usage is TRBV28 and J usage is TRBJ2-1; D might be TRBD2 (6 bases). Germline V gives CDR1 MDHEN, CDR2 SYDVKM. CDR3 length: 16 residues. Trimming shortened V by 5 bases and J by 7 bases, and 21 bases separated the two germline ends.

This sequence joins TRBV7-2 and TRBJ2-1; D uncertain. CDR3 length equals 15 residues. Germline CDR1 SGHTA, CDR2 FQGNSA. V was cut by 3 bases and J by 0 bases, with 9 bases left in between. The CDR3 is CASSFDRSSYNEQFF. CDR3 DNA: TGTGCCAGCAGCTTTGACCGCAGCTCCTACAATGAGCAGTTCTTC.

The genes are TRBV5-1 and TRBJ2-5, with D perhaps assigned TRBD1 or TRBD2 (5 bases each). The CDR3 is 16 amino acids. V shed 4 bases and J shed 5 bases, with 21 bases lying between them. From germline, CDR1 is SGHRS and CDR2 YFSETQ. The CDR3 sequence: CASSKHLAAEGETQYF. CDR3 bases: TGCGCCAGCAGCAAGCACCTAGCCGCAGAGGGGGAGACCCAGTACTTC.

This chain links TRBV6-5 with TRBJ2-7, with D unresolved. Germline V lookup: CDR1 MNHEY, CDR2 SVGAGI. The germline V and J ends were trimmed by 10 bases and 3 bases, with 16 bases remaining between them. The CDR3 length is 13 residues. CDR3 sequence: CATGVGFHYEQYF. The CDR3 DNA follows: TGTGCCACCGGTGTAGGGTTCCACTACGAGCAGTACTTC.

The V call is TRBV7-6, the J call TRBJ1-2; 9 positions agree with TRBD1. V lost 5 bases, J lost 8 bases, and 15 bases stayed unmatched. The length of the CDR3 is 16 residues. The germline CDR1 and CDR2 sequences are SGHVS and FNYEAQ. CDR3 nucleotide sequence: TGTGCCAGCAGCCGAGGATTGGCACAGGGGGCGTACGGCTACACCTTC. Translated: CASSRGLAQGAYGYTF.

The gene calls are TRBV6-5 and TRBJ2-5, with 10 positions matching TRBD1. Matching the DNA end better, TRBJ2-7 makes the J call doubtful. The CDR3 is made up of 15 amino acids. Germline V CDR1 and CDR2: MNHEY, SVGAGI. DNA for the CDR3: TGTGCCAGCAGTAAGATTCCGGGACAGGGGTACGAGCAGTACTTC. This codes for CASSKIPGQGYEQYF.

V usage is TRBV5-1 and J usage is TRBJ2-7, with 9 bases lining up with TRBD1. V gave up 0 bases and J gave up 5 bases; unmatched junction bases: 3. The CDR3 is 14 amino acids. The V gene's germline CDR1 is SGHRS and CDR2 YFSETQ. The CDR3 DNA reads TGCGCCAGCAGCTTGGGACAGGGGGTCGACGAGCAGTACTTC. This gives the protein CASSLGQGVDEQYF.

The chain recombines TRBV19 with TRBJ1-3, with a tentative D call TRBD1 (6 bases). V lost 6 bases and J 0 bases, leaving 15 bases between the germline ends. The CDR3 is 16 amino acids. Germline V CDR1 and CDR2: LNHDA, SQIVND (reference sequence). The CDR3, as DNA: TGTGCCAGTAGGGGTCTCGGGACAACCTCTGGAAACACCATATATTTT. This encodes CASRGLGTTSGNTIYF.

The chain joins TRBV12-5 to TRBJ2-7; 11 bases match TRBD2. Unmatched junction bases numbered 0, after V lost 3 bases and J lost 2 bases. From germline, CDR1 is LGHNT and CDR2 FRNRAP. CDR3 size: 14 residues. Written as DNA, the CDR3 is TGTGCTAGTGGTTTTAGCGGGGGGGCCTACGAGCAGTACTTC. Translating gives CASGFSGGAYEQYF.

The chain links TRBV5-4 to TRBJ2-2, with unresolved D. The CDR3 totals 13 residues. The V gene lost 10 bases and the J gene lost 0 bases, with 10 bases spanning the gap. Germline lookup yields CDR1 SGHNT and CDR2 YYREEE (reference sequence). The CDR3 here is CALRSANTGELFF. CDR3 in DNA: TGTGCCCTCAGGAGCGCGAACACCGGGGAGCTGTTTTTT.

V is TRBV6-6 and J is TRBJ2-7, with D unclear. There are 13 residues in the CDR3. The V gene's germline CDR1 is MNHNY and CDR2 SVGAGI (reference sequence). Trimming pared 0 bases from V and 5 bases from J, leaving 8 bases between. CDR3 amino acids: CASSYSWQNEQYF. For the CDR3, the DNA is TGTGCCAGCAGTTACTCTTGGCAGAACGAGCAGTACTTC.